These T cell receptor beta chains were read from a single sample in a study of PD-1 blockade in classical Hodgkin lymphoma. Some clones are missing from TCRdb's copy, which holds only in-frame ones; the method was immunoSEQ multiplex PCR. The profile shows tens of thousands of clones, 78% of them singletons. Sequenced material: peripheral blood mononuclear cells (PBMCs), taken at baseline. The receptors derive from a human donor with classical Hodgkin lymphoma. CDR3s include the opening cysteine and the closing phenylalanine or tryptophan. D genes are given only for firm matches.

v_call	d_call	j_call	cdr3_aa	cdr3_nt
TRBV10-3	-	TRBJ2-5	CAISTGSPQETQYF	TGTGCCATCAGTACAGGGTCCCCACAAGAGACCCAGTACTTC
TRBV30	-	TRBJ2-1	CAWSDDRSQEQFF	TGTGCCTGGAGTGATGATAGGTCGCAAGAGCAGTTCTTC
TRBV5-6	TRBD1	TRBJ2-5	CASRGTGTGETQYF	TGTGCCAGCAGGGGTACCGGGACAGGAGAGACCCAGTACTTC
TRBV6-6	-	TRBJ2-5	CASSYSAQGAQETQYF	TGTGCCAGCAGTTACTCGGCACAGGGCGCTCAAGAGACCCAGTACTTC
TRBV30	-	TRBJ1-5	CAWDQRAGDQPQHF	TGTGCCTGGGACCAGAGGGCAGGGGATCAGCCCCAGCATTTT
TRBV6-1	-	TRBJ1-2	CASRTRPTLNYGYTF	TGTGCCAGCAGAACCAGGCCCACTCTAAACTATGGCTACACCTTC
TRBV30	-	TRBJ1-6	CAWSQGWNSPLHF	TGTGCCTGGAGTCAGGGGTGGAATTCACCCCTCCACTTT
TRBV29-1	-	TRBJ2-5	CSVGREETQYF	TGCAGCGTTGGACGAGAGGAGACCCAGTACTTC
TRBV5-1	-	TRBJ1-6	CASSLGTHNSPLHF	TGCGCCAGCAGCTTAGGGACACATAATTCACCCCTCCACTTT
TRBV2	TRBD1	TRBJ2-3	CASSSRDRGTDTQYF	TGTGCCAGCAGTTCCCGGGACAGGGGAACAGATACGCAGTATTTT
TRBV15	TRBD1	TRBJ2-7	CATSSWDRGLYEQYF	TGTGCCACCAGCAGCTGGGACAGGGGGCTCTACGAGCAGTACTTC
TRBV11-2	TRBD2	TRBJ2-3	CASSLVWLAGSLVDTQYF	TGTGCCAGCAGCTTAGTGTGGTTAGCGGGGTCTCTGGTAGATACGCAGTATTTT
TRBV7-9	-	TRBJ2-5	CASSANPDTQETQYF	TGTGCCAGCAGCGCCAATCCGGATACTCAAGAGACCCAGTACTTC
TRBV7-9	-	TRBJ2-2	CASSLLPDTGELFF	TGTGCCAGCAGCCTCCTCCCGGACACCGGGGAGCTGTTTTTT